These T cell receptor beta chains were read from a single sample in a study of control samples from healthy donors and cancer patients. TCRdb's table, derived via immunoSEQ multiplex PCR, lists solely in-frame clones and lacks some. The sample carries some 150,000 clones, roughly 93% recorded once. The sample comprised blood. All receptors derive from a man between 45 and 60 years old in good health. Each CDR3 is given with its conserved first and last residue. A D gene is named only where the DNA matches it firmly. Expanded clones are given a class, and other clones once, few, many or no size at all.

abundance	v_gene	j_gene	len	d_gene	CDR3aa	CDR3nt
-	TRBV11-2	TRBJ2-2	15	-	CASSLVRARTGELFF	TGTGCCAGCAGCTTAGTCAGGGCCCGCACCGGGGAGCTGTTTTTT
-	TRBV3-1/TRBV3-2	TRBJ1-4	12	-	CASSQVKGMLFF	TGTGCCAGCAGCCAAGTGAAGGGAATGCTGTTTTTT
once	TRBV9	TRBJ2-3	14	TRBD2	CASRASGRADTQYF	TGTGCCAGCAGGGCTAGCGGGAGGGCAGATACGCAGTATTTT
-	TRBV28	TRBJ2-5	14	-	CASSPDRRGETQYF	TGTGCCAGCAGTCCGGACAGAAGAGGGGAGACCCAGTACTTC
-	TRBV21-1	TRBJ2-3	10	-	CARITDTQYF	TGTGCCCGTATCACAGATACGCAGTATTTT
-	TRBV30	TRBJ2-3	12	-	CAWSLYSDTQYF	TGTGCCTGGAGTCTTTATTCGGATACGCAGTATTTT
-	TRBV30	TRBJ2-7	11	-	CAWRREYEQYF	TGTGCCTGGAGAAGGGAGTACGAGCAGTACTTC
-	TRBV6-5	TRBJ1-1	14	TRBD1	CASRGDRPNTEAFF	TGTGCCAGCAGGGGGGACAGGCCCAACACTGAAGCTTTCTTT
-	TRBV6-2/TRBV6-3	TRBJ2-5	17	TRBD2	CASSSGTSGSIQETQYF	TGTGCCAGCAGTTCGGGGACTAGCGGCTCCATCCAAGAGACCCAGTACTTC
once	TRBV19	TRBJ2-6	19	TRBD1	CASSDTRQGVMAGANVLTF	TGTGCCAGTAGTGATACCCGACAGGGGGTCATGGCTGGGGCCAACGTCCTGACTTTC
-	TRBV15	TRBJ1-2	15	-	CATSREAEPNYGYTF	TGTGCCACCAGCAGAGAGGCAGAACCTAACTATGGCTACACCTTC
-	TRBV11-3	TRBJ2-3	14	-	CASSLDGIADTQYF	TGTGCCAGCAGCTTAGATGGGATAGCAGATACGCAGTATTTT
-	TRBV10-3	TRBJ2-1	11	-	CAISGGAEQFF	TGTGCCATCAGTGGGGGGGCTGAGCAGTTCTTC
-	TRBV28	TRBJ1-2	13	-	CASSRTTNQGYTF	TGTGCCAGCAGCAGGACAACCAACCAAGGCTACACCTTC
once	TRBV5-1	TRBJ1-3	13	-	CASSSGLGNTIYF	TGCGCCAGCAGCTCCGGGTTGGGAAACACCATATATTTT
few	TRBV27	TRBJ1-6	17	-	CASGLYAGLPYNSPLHF	TGTGCCAGCGGACTCTATGCAGGCTTACCCTATAATTCACCCCTCCACTTT
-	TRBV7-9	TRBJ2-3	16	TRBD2	CASSLLAGAVTDTQYF	TGTGCCAGCAGCTTACTAGCGGGAGCGGTTACAGATACGCAGTATTTT
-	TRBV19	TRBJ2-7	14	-	CASSIGEALYEQYF	TGTGCCAGTAGTATCGGGGAGGCCCTGTACGAGCAGTACTTC
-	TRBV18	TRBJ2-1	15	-	CASSPGRSSYNEQFF	TGTGCCAGCTCACCAGGGCGGAGCTCCTACAATGAGCAGTTCTTC
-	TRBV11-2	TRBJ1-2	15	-	CASSSLTGAQSGYTF	TGTGCCAGCAGCTCGTTGACCGGGGCCCAGAGCGGCTACACCTTC
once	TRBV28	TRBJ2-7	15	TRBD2	CASSFLTSGSYEQYF	TGTGCCAGCAGCTTTCTGACTAGCGGGAGTTACGAGCAGTACTTC
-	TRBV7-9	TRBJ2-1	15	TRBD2	CASSYISGAPNEQFF	TGTGCCAGCAGCTATATAAGCGGGGCGCCCAATGAGCAGTTCTTC
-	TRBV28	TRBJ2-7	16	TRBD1	CASSAAGTGLRNEQYF	TGTGCCAGCAGTGCTGCCGGGACAGGGCTTCGGAACGAGCAGTACTTC
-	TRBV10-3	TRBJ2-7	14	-	CAISESGGRNEQYF	TGTGCCATCAGTGAGTCCGGGGGGCGAAACGAGCAGTACTTC
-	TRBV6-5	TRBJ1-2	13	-	CASSYGQNYGYTF	TGTGCCAGCAGTTATGGTCAGAACTATGGCTACACCTTC
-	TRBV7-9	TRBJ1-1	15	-	CASSLPGEGDTEAFF	TGTGCCAGCAGCCTGCCGGGGGAGGGGGACACTGAAGCTTTCTTT
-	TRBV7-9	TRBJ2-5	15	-	CASSLAGASQETQYF	TGTGCCAGCAGCTTAGCGGGAGCCTCACAAGAGACCCAGTACTTC
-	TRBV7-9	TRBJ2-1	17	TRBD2	CASSLAVWGGLRNEQFF	TGTGCCAGCAGCTTAGCGGTCTGGGGAGGGCTCAGGAATGAGCAGTTCTTC
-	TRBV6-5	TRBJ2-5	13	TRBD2	CAGHWGGSETQYF	TGTGCCGGCCATTGGGGGGGGAGCGAGACCCAGTACTTC
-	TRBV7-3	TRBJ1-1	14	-	CASSLEGMDTEAFF	TGTGCCAGCAGCTTAGAGGGGATGGACACTGAAGCTTTCTTT
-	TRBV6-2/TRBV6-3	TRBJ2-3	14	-	CASSYRGGTDTQYF	TGTGCCAGCAGTTACAGGGGTGGCACAGATACGCAGTATTTT
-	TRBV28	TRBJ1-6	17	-	CASSSRDKSSYNSPLHF	TGTGCCAGCAGTTCCCGGGACAAGAGCTCCTATAATTCACCCCTCCACTTT
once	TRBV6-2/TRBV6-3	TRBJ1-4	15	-	CASIPGGSTNEKLFF	TGTGCCAGCATCCCCGGAGGTTCAACTAATGAAAAACTGTTTTTT
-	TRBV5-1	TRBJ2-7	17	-	CASSLSRGRAGSYEQYF	TGCGCCAGCAGCTTGTCCAGGGGGCGAGCGGGGTCCTACGAGCAGTACTTC
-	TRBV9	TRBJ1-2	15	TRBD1	CASSVEGQGFYGYTF	TGTGCCAGCAGCGTAGAAGGACAGGGCTTCTATGGCTACACCTTC
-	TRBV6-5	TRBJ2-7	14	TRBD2	CASRGLAGASEQYF	TGTGCCAGCAGGGGACTAGCGGGAGCGTCCGAGCAGTACTTC
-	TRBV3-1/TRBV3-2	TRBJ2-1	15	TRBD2	CASSQRTSGHNEQFF	TGTGCCAGCAGCCAAAGGACTAGCGGACACAATGAGCAGTTCTTC
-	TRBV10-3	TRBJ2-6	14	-	CAISVDSGANVLTF	TGTGCCATCAGTGTAGACTCTGGGGCCAACGTCCTGACTTTC
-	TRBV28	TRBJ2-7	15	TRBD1	CASSTPGQGTYEQYF	TGTGCCAGCAGTACCCCCGGACAGGGAACCTACGAGCAGTACTTC
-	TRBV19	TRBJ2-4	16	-	CASSHRDRIAKNIQYF	TGTGCCAGTAGTCACCGGGACCGAATAGCCAAAAACATTCAGTACTTC
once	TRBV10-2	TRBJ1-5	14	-	CASSEGLVHQPQHF	TGCGCCAGCAGTGAGGGCCTGGTGCACCAGCCCCAGCATTTT
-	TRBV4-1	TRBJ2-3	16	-	CASSPRTTFSTDTQYF	TGCGCCAGCAGCCCTCGTACGACTTTTTCGACAGATACGCAGTATTTT
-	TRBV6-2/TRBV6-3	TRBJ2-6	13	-	CASSPPGANVLTF	TGTGCCAGCAGCCCCCCTGGGGCCAACGTCCTGACTTTC
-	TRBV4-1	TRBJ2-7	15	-	CASSQDGRGSDEQYF	TGCGCCAGCAGCCAAGATGGCCGGGGGTCCGACGAGCAGTACTTC
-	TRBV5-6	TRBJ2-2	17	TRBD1	CASSLASGGTNTGELFF	TGTGCCAGCAGCTTGGCCTCAGGGGGCACAAACACCGGGGAGCTGTTTTTT
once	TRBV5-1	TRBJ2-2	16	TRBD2	CASSLVAGDPTGELFF	TGCGCCAGCAGCTTGGTTGCGGGAGACCCCACCGGGGAGCTGTTTTTT
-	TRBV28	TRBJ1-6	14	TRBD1	CASSSWTGLSPLHF	TGTGCCAGCAGTTCCTGGACAGGTCTCTCACCCCTCCACTTT
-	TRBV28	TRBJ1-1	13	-	CASSFRRNTEAFF	TGTGCCAGCAGCTTCCGGAGGAACACTGAAGCTTTCTTT